The clone carrying this T cell receptor (beta chain) was seen only once. What it recognizes is unknown. Analysis merged second doses at about 4 or about 12 weeks. Sequencing was performed with immunoSEQ multiplex PCR; in TCRdb, only in-frame clones are kept and a portion is missing. This repertoire shows 150,000 to 200,000 clones, about 91% found once; its top ten account for around 10%. The V end was cut by 4 bases, the J end by 5 bases, with 11 bases between. Germline CDR1 SGHTA, CDR2 FQGNSA. The CDR3 sequence is 14 residues long. The sample is drawn from a study of T cell responses to AZD1222 COVID-19 vaccine. Study-level results: Nearly half of unique spike-specific TCRs reportedly avoided B.1.351 and B.1.1.7 mutated regions. Following two doses of AZD1222, Spike-specific TCR breadth and depth rose.

This chain links TRBV7-2 with TRBJ2-2; the D gene could be TRBD1 or TRBD2 (6 bases each). The input for sequencing was peripheral blood, taken 28 days after the second AZD1222 dose. This sequence originates from an adult who received the AZD1222 COVID-19 vaccine. The CDR3 DNA follows: TGTGCCAGCAGCTACCAGGGGAGGACCGGGGAGCTGTTTTTT. It translates to CASSYQGRTGELFF.